Listed below are T cell receptor beta chains from one sample, sequenced in a study of cytomegalovirus exposure and HLA in healthy donors. Here immunoSEQ multiplex PCR was the method, and the copy in TCRdb shows in-frame clones only, minus some. Counted here are tens of thousands of clones, 78% occurring once; the ten biggest clones make up less than 5.5%. Sequenced material: PBMCs. All receptors come from a male donor in good health and CMV-seropositive. The CDR3 runs from the conserved cysteine through the conserved F or W. Each record gives: clone size, V gene, D gene, J gene, CDR3 protein, CDR3 DNA. D genes are given only for firm matches. Clone size is given for some rows only: seen once, a few or many times, or a class if the clone is expanded.

abundance: -; v_gene: TRBV7-6; d_gene: TRBD2; j_gene: TRBJ2-2; CDR3aa: CASSLGGGVNTGELFF; CDR3nt: TGTGCCAGCAGCTTAGGGGGAGGGGTGAACACCGGGGAGCTGTTTTTT
abundance: -; v_gene: TRBV5-1; d_gene: -; j_gene: TRBJ1-2; CDR3aa: CASSPTTGRYGYTF; CDR3nt: TGCGCCAGCAGCCCAACAACAGGGCGGTATGGCTACACCTTC
abundance: -; v_gene: TRBV7-2; d_gene: TRBD2; j_gene: TRBJ2-4; CDR3aa: CASSYGRLAGGSENIQYF; CDR3nt: TGTGCCAGCAGCTATGGGAGGCTAGCGGGAGGATCGGAAAACATTCAGTACTTC
abundance: once; v_gene: TRBV30; d_gene: TRBD1; j_gene: TRBJ1-5; CDR3aa: CAWSSGQKNQPQHF; CDR3nt: TGTGCCTGGAGTTCGGGACAGAAAAATCAGCCCCAGCATTTT
abundance: -; v_gene: TRBV28; d_gene: TRBD1; j_gene: TRBJ2-1; CDR3aa: CASRLQGARNEQFF; CDR3nt: TGTGCCAGCAGGTTACAGGGGGCGCGAAATGAGCAGTTCTTC
abundance: -; v_gene: TRBV18; d_gene: -; j_gene: TRBJ2-2; CDR3aa: CASSSQDTGELFF; CDR3nt: TGTGCCAGCTCAAGCCAGGACACCGGGGAGCTGTTTTTT
abundance: -; v_gene: TRBV5-1; d_gene: -; j_gene: TRBJ2-7; CDR3aa: CASSFAGWGLSYEQYF; CDR3nt: TGCGCCAGCAGCTTTGCCGGGTGGGGCCTCTCCTACGAGCAGTACTTC
abundance: once; v_gene: TRBV6-5; d_gene: -; j_gene: TRBJ1-2; CDR3aa: CASSRPDRSGGYTF; CDR3nt: TGTGCCAGCAGTAGACCAGACAGGTCTGGTGGCTACACCTTC
abundance: -; v_gene: TRBV9; d_gene: TRBD2; j_gene: TRBJ2-3; CDR3aa: CASSLRDGGTDTQYF; CDR3nt: TGTGCCAGCAGCTTACGCGACGGGGGGACAGATACGCAGTATTTT
abundance: -; v_gene: TRBV27; d_gene: TRBD2; j_gene: TRBJ2-1; CDR3aa: CASSLRLAGGWGSNEQFF; CDR3nt: TGTGCCAGCAGTTTGAGACTAGCGGGGGGGTGGGGTTCAAATGAGCAGTTCTTC
abundance: once; v_gene: TRBV19; d_gene: -; j_gene: TRBJ2-5; CDR3aa: CASSIVYAAETQYF; CDR3nt: TGTGCCAGTAGTATCGTTTACGCGGCGGAGACCCAGTACTTC
abundance: -; v_gene: TRBV28; d_gene: -; j_gene: TRBJ1-2; CDR3aa: CASSSQGYGYTF; CDR3nt: TGTGCCAGCAGTTCGCAGGGCTATGGCTACACCTTC
abundance: -; v_gene: TRBV29-1; d_gene: TRBD1; j_gene: TRBJ2-7; CDR3aa: CSVEVGGTGAYEQYF; CDR3nt: TGCAGCGTTGAAGTGGGGGGGACAGGGGCCTACGAGCAGTACTTC
abundance: -; v_gene: TRBV28; d_gene: -; j_gene: TRBJ2-7; CDR3aa: CASSQGAEQYF; CDR3nt: TGTGCCAGCAGCCAGGGCGCCGAGCAGTACTTC
abundance: -; v_gene: TRBV9; d_gene: TRBD1; j_gene: TRBJ1-4; CDR3aa: CASSVGGTAEKLFF; CDR3nt: TGTGCCAGCAGCGTAGGAGGGACAGCCGAAAAACTGTTTTTT
abundance: -; v_gene: TRBV5-5; d_gene: -; j_gene: TRBJ2-2; CDR3aa: CASSLGLGANTGELFF; CDR3nt: TGTGCCAGCAGCTTGGGACTAGGGGCGAACACCGGGGAGCTGTTTTTT
abundance: -; v_gene: TRBV28; d_gene: TRBD1; j_gene: TRBJ2-2; CDR3aa: CASSSNFGQGAGELFF; CDR3nt: TGTGCCAGCAGTTCCAATTTCGGACAGGGGGCCGGGGAGCTGTTTTTT
abundance: -; v_gene: TRBV25-1; d_gene: -; j_gene: TRBJ2-7; CDR3aa: CASSEYAGSEQYF; CDR3nt: TGTGCCAGCAGTGAATATGCGGGGAGCGAGCAGTACTTC
abundance: -; v_gene: TRBV11-2; d_gene: -; j_gene: TRBJ2-7; CDR3aa: CASSLGGSYEQYF; CDR3nt: TGTGCCAGCAGCTTAGGAGGGTCCTACGAGCAGTACTTC
abundance: -; v_gene: TRBV5-1; d_gene: TRBD2; j_gene: TRBJ2-3; CDR3aa: CASHPGLAGGEDTQYF; CDR3nt: TGCGCCAGCCACCCGGGACTAGCGGGAGGCGAAGATACGCAGTATTTT
abundance: -; v_gene: TRBV5-1; d_gene: -; j_gene: TRBJ2-7; CDR3aa: CASSTGTPFYEQYF; CDR3nt: TGCGCCAGCAGCACCGGGACACCTTTCTACGAGCAGTACTTC
abundance: -; v_gene: TRBV19; d_gene: TRBD2; j_gene: TRBJ2-7; CDR3aa: CASSQGTSGSYEQYF; CDR3nt: TGTGCCAGTAGCCAAGGGACTAGCGGGAGCTACGAGCAGTACTTC
abundance: few; v_gene: TRBV5-5; d_gene: TRBD1; j_gene: TRBJ2-7; CDR3aa: CASSLRTGSYEQYF; CDR3nt: TGTGCCAGCAGCTTAAGGACAGGATCGTACGAGCAGTACTTC
abundance: few; v_gene: TRBV6-5; d_gene: TRBD1; j_gene: TRBJ1-6; CDR3aa: CASTQGANSPLHF; CDR3nt: TGTGCCAGCACTCAGGGGGCAAATTCACCCCTCCACTTT
abundance: once; v_gene: TRBV7-8; d_gene: TRBD2; j_gene: TRBJ2-7; CDR3aa: CASSLGASGGLSYEQYF; CDR3nt: TGTGCCAGCAGCTTAGGGGCTAGCGGGGGCCTTTCCTACGAGCAGTACTTC
abundance: -; v_gene: TRBV28; d_gene: -; j_gene: TRBJ2-6; CDR3aa: CASSSQSGILSGANVLTF; CDR3nt: TGTGCCAGCAGTTCCCAGTCCGGGATTTTGTCTGGGGCCAACGTCCTGACTTTC
abundance: -; v_gene: TRBV30; d_gene: -; j_gene: TRBJ1-2; CDR3aa: CAWSSQRGKYGYTF; CDR3nt: TGTGCCTGGAGTTCCCAACGGGGGAAGTATGGCTACACCTTC
abundance: -; v_gene: TRBV7-9; d_gene: -; j_gene: TRBJ2-2; CDR3aa: CASLERAGELFF; CDR3nt: TGTGCCAGCTTAGAGAGAGCCGGGGAGCTGTTTTTT
abundance: -; v_gene: TRBV9; d_gene: TRBD2; j_gene: TRBJ2-7; CDR3aa: CASSRGDLNTKQYF; CDR3nt: TGTGCCAGCAGCCGGGGGGACCTCAACACGAAGCAGTACTTC
abundance: -; v_gene: TRBV7-9; d_gene: -; j_gene: TRBJ1-2; CDR3aa: CASSLDQTEANYGYTF; CDR3nt: TGTGCCAGCAGCTTGGACCAGACAGAAGCTAACTATGGCTACACCTTC
abundance: -; v_gene: TRBV28; d_gene: -; j_gene: TRBJ1-2; CDR3aa: CASTQGISVNYGYTF; CDR3nt: TGTGCCAGCACCCAGGGGATATCGGTTAACTATGGCTACACCTTC
abundance: -; v_gene: TRBV19; d_gene: TRBD2; j_gene: TRBJ2-1; CDR3aa: CASSIASGGAWSYNEQFF; CDR3nt: TGTGCCAGTAGTATAGCTAGCGGGGGGGCCTGGTCCTACAATGAGCAGTTCTTC
abundance: -; v_gene: TRBV30; d_gene: TRBD2; j_gene: TRBJ2-3; CDR3aa: CAWSPGLAGGLDTQYF; CDR3nt: TGTGCCTGGAGTCCCGGACTAGCGGGGGGACTCGATACGCAGTATTTT
abundance: few; v_gene: TRBV5-1; d_gene: TRBD1; j_gene: TRBJ2-3; CDR3aa: CASSPDRGTDTQYF; CDR3nt: TGCGCCAGCAGCCCCGACAGGGGCACAGATACGCAGTATTTT
abundance: -; v_gene: TRBV28; d_gene: -; j_gene: TRBJ2-2; CDR3aa: CASSPVPGELFF; CDR3nt: TGTGCCAGCAGTCCGGTACCCGGGGAGCTGTTTTTT
abundance: -; v_gene: TRBV7-9; d_gene: -; j_gene: TRBJ2-5; CDR3aa: CASSYSGRKETQYF; CDR3nt: TGTGCCAGCAGCTATTCAGGGAGGAAAGAGACCCAGTACTTC